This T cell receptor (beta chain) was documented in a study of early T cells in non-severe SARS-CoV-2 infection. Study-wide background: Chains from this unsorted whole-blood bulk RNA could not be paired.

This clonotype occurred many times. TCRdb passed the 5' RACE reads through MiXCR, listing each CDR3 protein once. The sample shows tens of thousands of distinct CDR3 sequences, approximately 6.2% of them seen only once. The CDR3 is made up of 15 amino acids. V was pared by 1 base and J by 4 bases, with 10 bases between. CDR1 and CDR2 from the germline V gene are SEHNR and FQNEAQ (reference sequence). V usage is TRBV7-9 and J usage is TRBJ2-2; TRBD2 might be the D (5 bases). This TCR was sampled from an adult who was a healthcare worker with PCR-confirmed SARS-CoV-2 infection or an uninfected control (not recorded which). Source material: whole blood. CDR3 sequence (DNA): TGTGCCAGCAGCTTAGTCGAGACTACCACCGGGGAGCTGTTTTTT. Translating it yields CASSLVETTTGELFF.